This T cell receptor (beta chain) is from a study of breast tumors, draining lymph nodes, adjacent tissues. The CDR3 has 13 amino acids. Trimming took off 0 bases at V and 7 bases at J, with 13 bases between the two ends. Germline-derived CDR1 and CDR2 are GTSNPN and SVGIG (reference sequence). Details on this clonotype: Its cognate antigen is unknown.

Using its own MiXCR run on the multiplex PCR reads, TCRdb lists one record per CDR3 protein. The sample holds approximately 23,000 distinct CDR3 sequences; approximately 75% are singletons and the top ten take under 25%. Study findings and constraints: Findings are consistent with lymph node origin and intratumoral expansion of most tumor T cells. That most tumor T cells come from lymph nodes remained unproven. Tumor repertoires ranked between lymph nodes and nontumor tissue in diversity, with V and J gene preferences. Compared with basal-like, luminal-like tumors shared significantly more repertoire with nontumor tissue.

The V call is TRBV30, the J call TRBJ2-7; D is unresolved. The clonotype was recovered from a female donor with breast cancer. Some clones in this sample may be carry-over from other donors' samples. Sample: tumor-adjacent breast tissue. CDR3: CAWSVSQSGEQYF. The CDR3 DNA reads TGTGCCTGGAGTGTTAGTCAGTCTGGAGAGCAGTACTTC.